This entry describes one T cell receptor (beta chain). This specimen belongs to a study of blood T cell repertoires in COVID-19. The CDR3 runs 21 residues. The germline gives CDR1 LGHNT, CDR2 FRNRAP. Trimming took 1 base from V and 2 from J, leaving 29 bases between them. The table came from immunoSEQ multiplex PCR; TCRdb's copy has only in-frame clones and leaves some out. The table includes tens of thousands of clones, just over 85% detected once. The sequence was collected from a woman in her sixties or seventies with COVID-19, enrolled during active disease. V usage is TRBV12-5 and J usage is TRBJ2-5; D perhaps matches TRBD2 (6 bases). The sequencing input was peripheral blood. CDR3 DNA: TGTGCTAGTGGTTTGGCCCGGGACCTAGGTAAGAAGCGGGCGCATCAAGAGACCCAGTACTTC. Encoded protein: CASGLARDLGKKRAHQETQYF.